Reported below is one T cell receptor (beta chain). Trimming left V 3 bases short and J 5 bases short, with 11 bases between. The germline V gene encodes CDR1 SGHRS and CDR2 YFSETQ. This CDR3 is built from 13 residues. This specimen comes from a study of T cells in Graves' hyperthyroidism and ophthalmopathy. Researchers took RNA transcripts and amplified the TCR beta CDR3 regions from them. A set of HTBI primers served as the primers for a first-round RT-PCR of the TCR CDR3. TCRdb passed the multiplex PCR reads through MiXCR, listing each CDR3 protein once. The sample consists of hundreds of thousands of distinct CDR3 sequences, approximately 13% of them appearing once.

The sequenced sample consisted of blood. This clonotype was sampled from a woman younger than 30 with Graves' hyperthyroidism. The chain couples TRBV5-1 to TRBJ1-1; D remains unclear. The CDR3 region is CASSWNGGTEAFF. The CDR3 DNA is TGCGCCAGCAGCTGGAACGGTGGGACTGAAGCTTTCTTT. Using reference TRBV5-1 and TRBJ1-1 for the parts outside the CDR3, the full variable domain is KAGVTQTPRYLIKTRGQQVTLSCSPISGHRSVSWYQQTPGQGLQFLFEYFSETQRNKGNFPGRFSGRQFSNSRSEMNVSTLELGDSALYLCASSWNGGTEAFFGQGTRLTVV.